These 5 T cell receptor beta chains were all obtained from the same sample, sequenced in a study of T cells in localized non-small cell lung cancer. This table comes from immunoSEQ multiplex PCR, and its TCRdb copy is limited to in-frame clones, with some not included. The sample comprises 86,000 or so clones, approximately 84% of which are singletons, and roughly 3% rests with the top ten. The material sequenced was peripheral blood, taken before any cancer treatment. These receptors all come from a man between 40 and 70 years old with stage I lung adenocarcinoma.

The V gene is TRBV2, the J gene TRBJ2-7; D unresolved. Germline CDR1 is SNHLY and CDR2 is FYNNEI. V was trimmed by 6 bases and J by 6 bases, leaving 9 bases between them. The CDR3 runs to 11 residues. The chain's CDR3 is CASRRTAEQYF. The CDR3 DNA reads as TGTGCCAGCAGACGGACCGCCGAGCAGTACTTC.

This clone occurred a few times. The chain is built from TRBV27 and TRBJ2-7; unclear D gene. Germline V gene lookup returns CDR1 MNHEY and CDR2 SMNVEV (reference sequence). Trimming stripped 5 bases from V and 1 base from J, with 18 bases between. There are 16 residues in the CDR3. CDR3 sequence (DNA): TGTGCCAGCAGTCCGCGCCCGCCGGCGTCTTCCTACGAGCAGTACTTC. This translates into CASSPRPPASSYEQYF.

The table lists this clone with a few counts. The J gene is TRBJ1-1, the V gene TRBV27, with D unresolved. V lost 6 bases and J 1 base, leaving 15 bases between the germline ends. The CDR3 has 15 amino acids. The germline V gene encodes CDR1 MNHEY and CDR2 SMNVEV (reference sequence). CDR3 protein: CASSPDGRRNTEAFF. In DNA, the CDR3 is TGTGCCAGCAGCCCGGACGGGAGACGGAACACTGAAGCTTTCTTT.

This clone was seen a single time. V is TRBV4-3 and J is TRBJ1-2; maybe TRBD1 (5 bases). V dropped 2 bases and J dropped 8 bases, with 15 bases sitting between them. Germline-derived CDR1 and CDR2 are LGHNA and YSLEER. The CDR3 length is 14 residues. In DNA, the CDR3 is TGCGCCAGCAGCCAAACGGTGAGGGGACTCGGCTACACCTTC. Residues: CASSQTVRGLGYTF.

The chain carries TRBV29-1 and TRBJ2-7; no reliable D call. Trimming cost V 4 bases and J 0 bases, with 16 bases left between them. This CDR3 is 15 amino acids long. Germline values: CDR1 SQVTM, CDR2 ANQGSEA. The CDR3 nucleotides are TGCAGCGTTGTAGGAACCCCCTTGAGCTCCTACGAGCAGTACTTC. This encodes CSVVGTPLSSYEQYF.